This TCR beta chain was obtained from a study of T-cell reconstitution after alpha-beta-depleted transplantation in children. Study-level points and caveats: Expanded clones from the graft, numbering several hundred, reportedly supplied alpha-beta T cells about two months after transplant. Several patients had high TCRbeta diversity at day 60; it came from surviving recipient T cells and thymic progenitors. Newly produced T cells mostly accounted for T-cell counts and diversity one year post-transplant.

Construction of the TCRbeta library involved unique molecular identifiers. MiXCR, run by TCRdb on the PCR reads, gives a single entry per CDR3 protein. Here the sample spans approximately 230,000 distinct CDR3 sequences, roughly a quarter being singletons. V lost 3 bases, J lost 0 bases, and 9 bases lay in between. In germline, CDR1 is LGHDT, CDR2 YNNKEL (reference sequence). CDR3 size: 15 residues. Comments on this clonotype: Its antigen remains unidentified.

The chain couples TRBV3-1 to TRBJ1-3, with TRBD1 as a possible D gene (6 bases). Material: PBMCs, mostly from graft donor cells, obtained 360 days after TCRalphabeta/CD19-depleted stem cell transplant. The origin of this receptor is a female patient aged 2-9 years who had a stem cell transplant for congenital amegakaryocytic thrombocytopenia, so the T cells may come from the graft donor. CDR3 nucleotide sequence: TGTGCCAGCAGCCAGGACAGTCTCTCTGGAAACACCATATATTTT. It yields the protein CASSQDSLSGNTIYF.